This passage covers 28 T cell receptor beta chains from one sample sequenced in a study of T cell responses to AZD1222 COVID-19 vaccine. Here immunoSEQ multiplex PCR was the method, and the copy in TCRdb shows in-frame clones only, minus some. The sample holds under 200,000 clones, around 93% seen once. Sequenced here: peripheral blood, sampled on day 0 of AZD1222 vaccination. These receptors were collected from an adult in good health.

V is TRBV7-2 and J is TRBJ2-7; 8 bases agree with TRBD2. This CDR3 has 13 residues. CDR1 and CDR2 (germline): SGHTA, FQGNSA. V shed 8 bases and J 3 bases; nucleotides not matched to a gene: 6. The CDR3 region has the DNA TGTGCCAGCGCCTACGGGGGGGTCTACGAGCAGTACTTC. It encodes CASAYGGVYEQYF.

The CDR3 DNA follows: TGTGCCACCAGCAGAGATCGAAGTGGCTACACCTTC. Translating it yields CATSRDRSGYTF. The chain is built from TRBV15 and TRBJ1-2; D is unclear. Germline-derived CDR1 and CDR2 are LNHNV and YYDKDF (reference sequence). This CDR3 comprises 12 residues. Trimming shortened V by 0 bases and J by 7 bases, and 6 bases separated the two germline ends. Complete variable domain (other parts from reference TRBV15 and TRBJ1-2): DAMVIQNPRYQVTQFGKPVTLSCSQTLNHNVMYWYQQKSSQAPKLLFHYYDKDFNNEADTPDNFQSRRPNTSFCFLDIRSPGLGDTAMYLCATSRDRSGYTFGSGTRLTVV.

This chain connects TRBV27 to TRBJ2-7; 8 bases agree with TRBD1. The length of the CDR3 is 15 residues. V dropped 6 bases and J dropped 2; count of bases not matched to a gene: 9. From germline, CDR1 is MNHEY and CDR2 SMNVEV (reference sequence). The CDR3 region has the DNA TGTGCCAGCAGCCCGGACAGGGTGGGTGCCTACGAGCAGTACTTC. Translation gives CASSPDRVGAYEQYF.

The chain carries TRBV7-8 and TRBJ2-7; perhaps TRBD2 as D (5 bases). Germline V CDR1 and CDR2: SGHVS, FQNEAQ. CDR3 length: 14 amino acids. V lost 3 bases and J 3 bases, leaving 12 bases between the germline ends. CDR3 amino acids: CASSFRGLGYEQYF. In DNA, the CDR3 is TGTGCCAGCAGCTTTCGAGGACTCGGCTACGAGCAGTACTTC.

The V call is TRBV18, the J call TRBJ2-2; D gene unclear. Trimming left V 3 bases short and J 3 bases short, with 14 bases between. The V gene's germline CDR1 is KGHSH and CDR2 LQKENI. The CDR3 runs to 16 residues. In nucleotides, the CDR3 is TGTGCCAGCTCACCGCTGCCGACCAGCGACACCGGGGAGCTGTTTTTT. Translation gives CASSPLPTSDTGELFF.

The chain's CDR3 is CAIGPGLSNQPQHF. DNA of the CDR3: TGTGCCATCGGGCCGGGACTTAGCAATCAGCCCCAGCATTTT. The chain joins TRBV10-3 to TRBJ1-5; tentatively, D is TRBD1 (5 bases). There are 14 residues in the CDR3. Germline assignment: CDR1 ENHRY and CDR2 SYGVKD. V lost 8 bases and J lost 0, with 11 bases in between.

The DNA of the CDR3 is TGCAGTGCTAGTCCACCGAGGGGGGGGACCGGGGAGCTGTTTTTT. This encodes CSASPPRGGTGELFF. The rearrangement links TRBV20-1 to TRBJ2-2; D perhaps matches TRBD2 (7 bases). The V gene's germline CDR1 is DFQATT and CDR2 SNEGSKA (reference sequence). Deletions cut 3 bases from V and 5 bases from J, with 16 bases between. There are 15 residues in the CDR3.

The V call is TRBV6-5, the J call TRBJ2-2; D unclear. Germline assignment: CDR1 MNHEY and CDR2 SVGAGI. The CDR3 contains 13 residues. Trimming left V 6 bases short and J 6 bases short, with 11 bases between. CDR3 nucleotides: TGTGCCAGCAGGAACTCGGGCGCCGGGGAGCTGTTTTTT. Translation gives CASRNSGAGELFF.

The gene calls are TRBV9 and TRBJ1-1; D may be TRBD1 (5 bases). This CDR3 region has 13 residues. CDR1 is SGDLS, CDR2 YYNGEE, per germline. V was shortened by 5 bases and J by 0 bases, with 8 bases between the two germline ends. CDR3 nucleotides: TGTGCCAGCAGGCGGGGCATGAACACTGAAGCTTTCTTT. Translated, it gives CASRRGMNTEAFF.

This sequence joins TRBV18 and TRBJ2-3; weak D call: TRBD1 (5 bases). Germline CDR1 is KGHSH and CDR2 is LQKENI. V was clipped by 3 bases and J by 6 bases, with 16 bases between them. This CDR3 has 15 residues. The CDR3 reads CASSPSVRAADTQYF. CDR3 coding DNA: TGTGCCAGCTCACCCTCCGTCAGGGCAGCGGATACGCAGTATTTT.

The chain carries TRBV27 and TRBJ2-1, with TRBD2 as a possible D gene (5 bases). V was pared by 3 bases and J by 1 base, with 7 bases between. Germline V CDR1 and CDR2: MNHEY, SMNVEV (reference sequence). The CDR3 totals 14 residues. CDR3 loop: CASSFVASYNEQFF. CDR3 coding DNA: TGTGCCAGCAGTTTCGTAGCGTCCTACAATGAGCAGTTCTTC.

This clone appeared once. As DNA, the CDR3 is TGTGCCAGCTCACCACCGGGACTAGTTTTTTACGAGCAGTACTTC. It specifies CASSPPGLVFYEQYF. The V gene is TRBV18, the J gene TRBJ2-7; 8 positions match TRBD2. With V trimmed by 0 bases and J by 4 bases, 5 bases remained unmatched. The germline V gene encodes CDR1 KGHSH and CDR2 LQKENI. CDR3 length: 15 amino acids.

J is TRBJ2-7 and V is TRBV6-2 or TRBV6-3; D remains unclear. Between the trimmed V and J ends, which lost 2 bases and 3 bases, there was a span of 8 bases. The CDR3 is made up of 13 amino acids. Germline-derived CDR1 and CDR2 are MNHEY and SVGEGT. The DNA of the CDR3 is TGTGCCAGCAGTTACCTCGGTTACTACGAGCAGTACTTC. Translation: CASSYLGYYEQYF.

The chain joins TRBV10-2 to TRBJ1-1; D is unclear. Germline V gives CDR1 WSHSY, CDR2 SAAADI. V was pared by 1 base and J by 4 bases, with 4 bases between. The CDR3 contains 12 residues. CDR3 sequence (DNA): TGCGCCAGCAGTGAGTTCGGCACTGAAGCTTTCTTT. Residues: CASSEFGTEAFF.

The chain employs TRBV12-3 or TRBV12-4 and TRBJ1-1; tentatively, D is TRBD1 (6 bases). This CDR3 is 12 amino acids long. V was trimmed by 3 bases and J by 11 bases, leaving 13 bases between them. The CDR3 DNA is TGTGCCAGCAGTTTCGGGGGGGCAGAGGCTTTCTTT. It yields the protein CASSFGGAEAFF.

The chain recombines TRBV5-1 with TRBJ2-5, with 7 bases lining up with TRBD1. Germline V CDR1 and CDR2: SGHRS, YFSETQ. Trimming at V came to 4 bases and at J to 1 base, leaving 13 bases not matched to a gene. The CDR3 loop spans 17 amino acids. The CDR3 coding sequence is TGCGCCAGCAGCCGCGTGTTCAGGGACAGTTCCCAAGAGACCCAGTACTTC. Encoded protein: CASSRVFRDSSQETQYF.

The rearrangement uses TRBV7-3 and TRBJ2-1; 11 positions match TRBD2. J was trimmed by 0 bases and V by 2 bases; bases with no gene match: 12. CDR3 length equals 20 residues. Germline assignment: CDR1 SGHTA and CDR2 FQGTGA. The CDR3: CASSLSGTSGLESSYNEQFF. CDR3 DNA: TGTGCCAGCAGCTTATCAGGGACTAGCGGCCTTGAATCCTCCTACAATGAGCAGTTCTTC.

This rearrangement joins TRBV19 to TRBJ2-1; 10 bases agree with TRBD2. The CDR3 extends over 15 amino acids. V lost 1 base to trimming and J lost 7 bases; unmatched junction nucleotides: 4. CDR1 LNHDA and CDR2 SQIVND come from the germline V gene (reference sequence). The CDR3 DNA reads TGTGCCAGTAGTATAGGAGCGGGAGGGGTTAATGAGCAGTTCTTC. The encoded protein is CASSIGAGGVNEQFF. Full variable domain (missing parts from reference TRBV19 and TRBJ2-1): DGGITQSPKYLFRKEGQNVTLSCEQNLNHDAMYWYRQDPGQGLRLIYYSQIVNDFQKGDIAEGYSVSREKKESFPLTVTSAQKNPTAFYLCASSIGAGGVNEQFFGPGTRLTVL.

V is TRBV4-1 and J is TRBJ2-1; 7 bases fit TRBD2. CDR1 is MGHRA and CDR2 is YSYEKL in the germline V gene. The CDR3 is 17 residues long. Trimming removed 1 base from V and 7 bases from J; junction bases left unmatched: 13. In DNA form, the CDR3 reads TGCGCCAGCAGCCAAGTGGAGGGGAGGGCCAGTTTTAATGAGCAGTTCTTC. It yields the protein CASSQVEGRASFNEQFF.

CDR3 nucleotides: TGTGCCAGCAGTCCCGGGACAGGGGGATCCACTGAAGCTTTCTTT. Its protein product is CASSPGTGGSTEAFF. The chain joins TRBV28 to TRBJ1-1, with 11 bases fitting TRBD1. Per the germline V gene, CDR1 is MDHEN and CDR2 is SYDVKM. V was clipped by 5 bases and J by 4 bases; unmatched bases: 6. The length of the CDR3 is 15 residues. The variable domain in full, completed from reference TRBV28 and TRBJ1-1, reads DVKVTQSSRYLVKRTGEKVFLECVQDMDHENMFWYRQDPGLGLRLIYFSYDVKMKEKGDIPEGYSVSREKKERFSLILESASTNQTSMYLCASSPGTGGSTEAFFGQGTRLTVV.

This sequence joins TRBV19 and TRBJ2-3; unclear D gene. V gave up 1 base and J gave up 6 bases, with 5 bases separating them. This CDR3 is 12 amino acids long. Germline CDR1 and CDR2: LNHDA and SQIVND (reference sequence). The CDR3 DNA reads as TGTGCCAGTAGTATAGGAGGTGATACGCAGTATTTT. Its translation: CASSIGGDTQYF.

CDR3 in DNA: TGCAGCTTCCGGAGGGCGGGGGACACAGATACGCAGTATTTT. As protein: CSFRRAGDTDTQYF. V and J are TRBV29-1 and TRBJ2-3; 7 bases map to TRBD2. Germline CDR1 is SQVTM and CDR2 is ANQGSEA. Germline trimming cut 8 bases from V and 2 bases from J; bases unmatched to any gene: 10. CDR3 size: 14 residues.

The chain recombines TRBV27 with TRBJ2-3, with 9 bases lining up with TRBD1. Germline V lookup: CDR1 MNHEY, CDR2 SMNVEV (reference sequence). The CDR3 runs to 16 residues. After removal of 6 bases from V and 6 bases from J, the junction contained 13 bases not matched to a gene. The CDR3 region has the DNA TGTGCCAGCAGAGTCTTTCCGGGACAGGGCATCGATACGCAGTATTTT. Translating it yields CASRVFPGQGIDTQYF.

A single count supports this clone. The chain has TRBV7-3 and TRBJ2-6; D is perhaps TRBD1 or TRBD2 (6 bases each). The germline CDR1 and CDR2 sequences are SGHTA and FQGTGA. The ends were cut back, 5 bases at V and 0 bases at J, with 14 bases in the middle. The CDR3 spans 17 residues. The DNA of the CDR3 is TGTGCCAGCAGCCTAGGGGGACTTAACTCTGGGGCCAACGTCCTGACTTTC. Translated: CASSLGGLNSGANVLTF.

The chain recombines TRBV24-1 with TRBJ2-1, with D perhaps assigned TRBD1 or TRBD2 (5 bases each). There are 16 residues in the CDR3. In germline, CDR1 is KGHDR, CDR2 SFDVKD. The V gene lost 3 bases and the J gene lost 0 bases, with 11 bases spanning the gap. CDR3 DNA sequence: TGTGCCACCAGTGATCGGTGGGGGAGCTCCTACAATGAGCAGTTCTTC. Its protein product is CATSDRWGSSYNEQFF.

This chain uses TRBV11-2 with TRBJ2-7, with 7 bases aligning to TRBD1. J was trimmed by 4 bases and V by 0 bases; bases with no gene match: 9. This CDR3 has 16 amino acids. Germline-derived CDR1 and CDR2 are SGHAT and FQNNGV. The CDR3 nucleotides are TGTGCCAGCAGCTTAGACGGGGCCAGGGGGTGGTACGAGCAGTACTTC. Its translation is CASSLDGARGWYEQYF.

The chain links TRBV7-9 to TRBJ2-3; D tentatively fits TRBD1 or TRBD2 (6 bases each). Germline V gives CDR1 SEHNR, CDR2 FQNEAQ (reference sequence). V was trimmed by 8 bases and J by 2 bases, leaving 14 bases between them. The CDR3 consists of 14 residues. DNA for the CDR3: TGTGCCAGCCAATGGGGGGCTTCCACAGATACGCAGTATTTT. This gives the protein CASQWGASTDTQYF.

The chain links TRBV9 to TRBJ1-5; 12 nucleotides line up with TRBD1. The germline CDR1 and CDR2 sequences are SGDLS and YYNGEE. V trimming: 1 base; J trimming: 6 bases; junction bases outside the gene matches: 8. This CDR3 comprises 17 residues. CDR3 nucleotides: TGTGCCAGCAGCGTACCTATTCGGGACAGGGGGCGTCAGCCCCAGCATTTT. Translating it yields CASSVPIRDRGRQPQHF.